The text below deals with one TCR beta chain. Antigen specificity is unknown. CDR1 is KGHSH and CDR2 is LQKENI in the germline V gene. This CDR3 has 14 residues. V was pared by 2 bases and J by 3 bases, with 11 bases between. The data are from a study of shared clonotypes between healthy human individuals. Study details: Serving as donors were two women and three men, whose ages spanned 18 to 49.

Whole-study findings and limits: Compared with clonotypes that all four donors shared, non-shared clonotypes had lower generation probabilities.

Execution of the assay was at deep level. For every subset, genomic DNA was evenly distributed across several immunoSEQ plates. Clones were read by immunoSEQ multiplex PCR, and TCRdb kept only the in-frame ones, dropping some. The sample holds under 1,100,000 clones; around three quarters are singletons and the top ten take 0.6% to 0.7%. The TCR sequence derives from a man aged 18-30 years in good health. Some clones in this sample may be carry-over from other donors' samples. The chain links TRBV18 to TRBJ2-7, with no clear D. The sample taken for sequencing was memory CD4+ T cells from PBMCs. The sample's subset: CD45RA-negative fraction. CDR3 sequence: CASSPSRLDYEQYF. DNA for the CDR3: TGTGCCAGCTCACCATCGCGCTTAGACTACGAGCAGTACTTC.